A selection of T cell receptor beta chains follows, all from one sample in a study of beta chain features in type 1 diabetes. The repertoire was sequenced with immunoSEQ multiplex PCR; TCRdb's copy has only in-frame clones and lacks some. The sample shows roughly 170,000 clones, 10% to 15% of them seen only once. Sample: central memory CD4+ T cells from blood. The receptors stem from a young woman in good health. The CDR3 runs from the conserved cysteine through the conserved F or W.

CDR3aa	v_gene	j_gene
CASRRSGGADTEAFF	TRBV19	TRBJ1-1
CANSQGADTEAFF	TRBV10-3	TRBJ1-1
CATSRGADTQYF	TRBV15	TRBJ2-3
CASSLFLVRGLQETQYF	TRBV5-5	TRBJ2-5
CASSLFGSYNEQFF	TRBV27	TRBJ2-1
CASSPPDRASNEQFF	TRBV18	TRBJ2-1
CSVSRDYNSYEQYF	TRBV29-1	TRBJ2-7
CAIMSTSDLSYEQYF	TRBV10-3	TRBJ2-7
CSVDRGYVGYTF	TRBV29-1	TRBJ1-2
CASSLTRDRETEAFF	TRBV7-3	TRBJ1-1
CASSPREDTQYF	TRBV18	TRBJ2-3
CASSAGSTLTREQYF	TRBV19	TRBJ2-7
CSGSYRRDEQYF	TRBV29-1	TRBJ2-7
CSVDPGQGAQGELFF	TRBV29-1	TRBJ2-2
CAGGGNTGELFF	TRBV19	TRBJ2-2